Below are 14 T cell receptor beta chains sequenced from a single sample in a study of blood T cell repertoires in COVID-19. Assay used: immunoSEQ multiplex PCR; TCRdb lists only in-frame clones, some missing. Here the sample spans some 150,000 clones, about 86% being singletons. The specimen sequenced was peripheral blood. Every receptor here comes from a woman aged 60 to 75 with acute or convalescent COVID-19.

V and J are TRBV19 and TRBJ1-2; D remains ambiguous. The CDR3 has 14 residues. Germline lookup yields CDR1 LNHDA and CDR2 SQIVND (reference sequence). Trimming took off 5 bases at V and 1 base at J, with 11 bases between the two ends. The CDR3 DNA reads as TGTGCCAGTAGTGTCCACGGGATTAACTATGGCTACACCTTC. Protein: CASSVHGINYGYTF.

This clone was seen more than once but under ten times. The V and J genes are TRBV28 and TRBJ2-3; no reliable D call. V gave up 3 bases and J gave up 1 base, with 8 bases separating them. CDR3 length: 14 residues. CDR1 is MDHEN, CDR2 SYDVKM, per germline. The CDR3 DNA reads as TGTGCCAGCAGTTTTATATCGGGCACAGATACGCAGTATTTT. This translates into CASSFISGTDTQYF. Based on the CDR3 plus reference TRBV28 and TRBJ2-3, the full variable domain is DVKVTQSSRYLVKRTGEKVFLECVQDMDHENMFWYRQDPGLGLRLIYFSYDVKMKEKGDIPEGYSVSREKKERFSLILESASTNQTSMYLCASSFISGTDTQYFGPGTRLTVL.

This chain's CDR3 is CASQAVQGLGNTIYF. The CDR3 coding sequence is TGTGCCAGCCAAGCTGTACAGGGGCTTGGGAACACCATATATTTT. The rearrangement links TRBV27 to TRBJ1-3; 7 bases align to TRBD1. Per germline, CDR1 MNHEY and CDR2 SMNVEV (reference sequence). The CDR3 spans 15 residues. V was pared by 8 bases and J by 7 bases, with 14 bases of the junction left unmatched.

The rearrangement uses TRBV11-1 and TRBJ2-5, with 7 bases lining up with TRBD1. The CDR3 runs 15 residues. Per germline, CDR1 SGHAT and CDR2 FQDESV (reference sequence). Trimming at V came to 2 bases and at J to 4 bases, leaving 7 bases not matched to a gene. This CDR3 reads CASSLSQGILETQYF. CDR3 bases: TGTGCCAGCAGCTTATCACAGGGGATATTAGAGACCCAGTACTTC. Full variable domain (rest looked up from reference TRBV11-1 and TRBJ2-5): EAEVAQSPRYKITEKSQAVAFWCDPISGHATLYWYRQILGQGPELLVQFQDESVVDDSQLPKDRFSAERLKGVDSTLKIQPAELGDSAMYLCASSLSQGILETQYFGPGTRLLVL.

The chain uses TRBV21-1 and TRBJ2-5; TRBD2 is the table's D call and was not checked against the DNA. TRBV21-1 is a pseudogene segment. The CDR3 contains 14 residues. The CDR3 is CASSTWGTSGGPYF. The DNA of the CDR3 is TGTGCCAGCAGTACTTGGGGGACTAGCGGGGGCCCCTACTTC.

V and J are TRBV6-5 and TRBJ1-4; 11 bases match TRBD1. The CDR3 length is 13 residues. Germline-derived CDR1 and CDR2 are MNHEY and SVGAGI. J was trimmed by 12 bases and V by 5 bases; bases with no gene match: 5. CDR3 protein: CASSHRDRGELFF. For the CDR3, the DNA is TGTGCCAGCAGTCATAGGGACAGGGGGGAACTGTTTTTT.

The rearrangement links TRBV5-1 to TRBJ1-2; possibly TRBD1 for D (5 bases). Trimming pared 4 bases from V and 2 bases from J, leaving 15 bases between. The length of the CDR3 is 15 residues. Germline loops: CDR1 SGHRS, CDR2 YFSETQ. The CDR3 sequence is CASSPRGRGNYGYTF. The CDR3 coding sequence is TGCGCCAGCAGCCCCCGAGGACGGGGGAACTATGGCTACACCTTC.

The V call is TRBV3-1 (or the pseudogene TRBV3-2), the J call TRBJ1-6, with D possibly being TRBD1 (5 bases). V shed 2 bases and J shed 6 bases, with 20 bases lying between them. Germline V gene data show CDR1 as LGHDT and CDR2 as YNNKEL (reference sequence). The CDR3 loop spans 18 amino acids. The CDR3 loop is CASSQRGAGRGRNSPLHF. In DNA, the CDR3 is TGTGCCAGCAGCCAAAGAGGAGCTGGAAGGGGTCGTAATTCACCCCTCCACTTT.

This clone has more than one count but fewer than ten. The chain has TRBV10-2 and TRBJ2-7, with 9 bases aligning to TRBD1. V shed 6 bases and J 1 base; nucleotides not matched to a gene: 4. The CDR3 runs 14 residues. From germline, CDR1 is WSHSY and CDR2 SAAADI. Here the CDR3 DNA reads TGCGCCAGCAGCCGGGACAGGGTTTCCTACGAGCAGTACTTC. This codes for CASSRDRVSYEQYF.

This chain connects TRBV7-2 to TRBJ1-5; D unresolved. The CDR3 runs 14 residues. Trimming pared 5 bases from V and 1 base from J, leaving 9 bases between. Germline V CDR1 and CDR2: SGHTA, FQGNSA. The CDR3 spells CASSATVSNQPQHF. For the CDR3, the DNA is TGTGCCAGCAGCGCCACAGTAAGCAATCAGCCCCAGCATTTT.

The rearrangement links TRBV7-2 to TRBJ2-7; a possible D gene is TRBD2 (6 bases). Between the trimmed V and J ends, which lost 1 base and 4 bases, there was a span of 11 bases. The CDR3 loop spans 14 amino acids. The germline V gene encodes CDR1 SGHTA and CDR2 FQGNSA. The CDR3 loop reads CASSLEAGSYEQYF. The CDR3 bases are TGTGCCAGCAGCTTAGAGGCCGGGAGTTACGAGCAGTACTTC.

V is TRBV6-5 and J is TRBJ1-1, with a tentative D call TRBD1 (5 bases). Germline loops: CDR1 MNHEY, CDR2 SVGAGI. CDR3 length: 12 amino acids. V was clipped by 7 bases and J by 4 bases, with 10 bases between them. This chain's CDR3 is CASIDSGTEAFF. In nucleotides, the CDR3 is TGTGCCAGCATCGACAGTGGCACTGAAGCTTTCTTT.

This clone appeared a few times. The rearrangement uses TRBV7-9 and TRBJ1-5; no clear D. Germline V gene sequence: CDR1 SEHNR, CDR2 FQNEAQ (reference sequence). The ends were cut back, 1 base at V and 7 bases at J, with 11 bases in the middle. The CDR3 totals 14 residues. The CDR3 DNA reads TGTGCCAGCAGCTTAGATGGAGGGCCCCAGCCCCAGCATTTT. Protein product: CASSLDGGPQPQHF.

The rearrangement joins TRBV10-3 to TRBJ2-2, with D possibly being TRBD2 (6 bases). The CDR3 spans 13 residues. V was cut by 8 bases and J by 3 bases, with 10 bases left in between. The V gene's germline CDR1 is ENHRY and CDR2 SYGVKD. Written as DNA, the CDR3 is TGTGCCATCCGCGGGGATTACACCGGGGAGCTGTTTTTT. Encoded protein: CAIRGDYTGELFF.